This is a list of T cell receptor beta chains from one sample in a study of T cells in Graves' hyperthyroidism and ophthalmopathy. TCRdb passed the multiplex PCR reads through MiXCR, listing each CDR3 protein once. The table includes 240,000 or so distinct CDR3 sequences, about 17% detected once. Sequencing was done on a sample of blood. These receptors originate from a woman aged 18-35 years with Graves' ophthalmopathy. CDR3s include the opening cysteine and the closing phenylalanine or tryptophan. The D gene is left open where the match is weak. Each size is once, few, many, or a class for an expanded clone.

NA | TRBJ2-5 | many | TRBV5-5 | CASSPRSVFQETQYF | TGTGCCAGCAGCCCCCGATCAGTGTTCCAAGAGACCCAGTACTTC
NA | TRBJ2-2 | many | TRBV27 | CASSFWVTGELFF | TGTGCCAGCAGTTTTTGGGTTACCGGGGAGCTGTTTTTT
TRBD1 | TRBJ1-2 | many | TRBV20-1 | CSARGTGRDYGHTF | TGCAGTGCTAGAGGGACAGGGAGGGACTATGGCCACACCTTC
NA | TRBJ1-5 | many | TRBV6-6 | CASSYASVNQPQHF | TGTGCCAGCAGTTACGCGTCAGTAAATCAGCCCCAGCATTTT
NA | TRBJ2-5 | many | TRBV6-2/TRBV6-3 | CASSYTSPSQYF | TGTGCCAGCAGTTATACTAGCCCTTCTCAGTACTTC
NA | TRBJ2-1 | many | TRBV30 | CACTQGSSYNEQFF | TGTGCCTGTACCCAGGGCAGCTCCTACAATGAGCAGTTCTTC
TRBD2 | TRBJ2-1 | many | TRBV11-2 | CASSLWGGSSYNEQFF | TGTGCCAGCAGCTTATGGGGGGGAAGCTCCTACAATGAGCAGTTCTTC
NA | TRBJ1-1 | many | TRBV6-5 | CASSYERNTEAFF | TGTGCCAGCAGTTATGAGAGGAACACTGAAGCTTTCTTT
NA | TRBJ1-1 | many | TRBV28 | CASSGRHTLSNTEAFF | TGTGCCAGCAGTGGGAGGCACACCTTGTCGAACACTGAAGCTTTCTTT
NA | TRBJ2-7 | many | TRBV28 | CASSLMSSAGFSYEQYF | TGTGCCAGCAGTTTGATGTCCTCGGCAGGGTTCTCCTACGAGCAGTACTTC